This record covers a single T cell receptor beta chain. Its antigen is not identified. This CDR3 has 15 amino acids. Germline CDR1 and CDR2: SGHTA and FQGTGA. Trimming removed 1 base from V and 6 bases from J, with 12 bases in between. The data were obtained in a study of siplizumab effects on memory and regulatory T cells. Broader study findings: Roughly 80-96% of proliferating CD4+ or CD8+ clones lacked a naive or memory phenotype that could be assigned. Major contributors to the alloresponse seemed to be naive T cells, which also appeared more diverse than memory cells. Some alloreactive sequences were traceable to unstimulated CD4+ memory cells, and siplizumab significantly reduced them. A minor share of alloreactive clones matched unstimulated subsets.

Profiling relied on immunoSEQ multiplex PCR, and the TCRdb table lists in-frame clones only, not all of them. The sample consists of tens of thousands of clones, around 97% of them appearing once. V and J are TRBV7-3 and TRBJ2-2; D possibly corresponds to TRBD2 (5 bases). The sequenced sample was naive CD8+ T cells sorted from blood. This TCR derives from a human donor in good health. For the CDR3, the DNA is TGTGCCAGCAGCTTAATCACGGGATTGGCCGGGGAGCTGTTTTTT. This translates into CASSLITGLAGELFF.